Detailed here is one TCR beta chain. Its matching antigen is unknown. The source of the sample is a study of T cell responses to AZD1222 COVID-19 vaccine. Analyses pooled second doses at about 4 or about 12 weeks. This CDR3 spans 14 amino acids. The trim removed 5 bases at V and 6 bases at J, leaving 4 bases unmatched. Germline V gene data show CDR1 as ENHRY and CDR2 as SYGVKD. Only in-frame clones appear in the TCRdb table, and some are missing; sequencing was by immunoSEQ multiplex PCR. Of 150,000 or so clones in the sample, just over 90% were seen once. General observations from the study: Females made up more of the donors, who were largely white British, and clonal diversity may have come out too low. The breadth and depth of Spike-specific TCRs increased once two AZD1222 doses had been given.

This TCR came from an adult who received the AZD1222 COVID-19 vaccine. The chain carries TRBV10-3 and TRBJ1-1, with 12 bases lining up with TRBD1. The source material was peripheral blood, sampled 28 days after the second AZD1222 dose. Written as DNA, the CDR3 is TGTGCCATCAGTCCGGGACAGGGGGCACCTGAAGCTTTCTTT. Residues: CAISPGQGAPEAFF.